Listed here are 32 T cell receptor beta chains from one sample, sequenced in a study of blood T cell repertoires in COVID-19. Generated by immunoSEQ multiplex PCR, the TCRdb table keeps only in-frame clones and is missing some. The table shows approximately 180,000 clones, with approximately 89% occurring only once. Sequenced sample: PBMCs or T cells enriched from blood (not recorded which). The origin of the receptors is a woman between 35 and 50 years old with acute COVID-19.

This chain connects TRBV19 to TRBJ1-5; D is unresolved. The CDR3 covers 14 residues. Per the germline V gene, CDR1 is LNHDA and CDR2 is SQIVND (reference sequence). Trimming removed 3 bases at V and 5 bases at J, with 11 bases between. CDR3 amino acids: CASSMSRLDQPQHF. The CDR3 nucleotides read TGTGCCAGTAGTATGTCACGACTCGATCAGCCCCAGCATTTT.

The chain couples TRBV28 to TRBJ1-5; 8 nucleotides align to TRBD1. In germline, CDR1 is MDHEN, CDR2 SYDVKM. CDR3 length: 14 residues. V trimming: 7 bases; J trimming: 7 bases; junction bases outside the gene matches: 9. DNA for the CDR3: TGTGCCAGCAAAGCGACAGGGGTAGGGCAGCCCCAGCATTTT. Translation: CASKATGVGQPQHF.

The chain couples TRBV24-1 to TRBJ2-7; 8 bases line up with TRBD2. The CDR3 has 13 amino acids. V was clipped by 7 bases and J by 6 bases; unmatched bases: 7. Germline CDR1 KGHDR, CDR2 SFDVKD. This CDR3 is CATSAGGLGEQYF. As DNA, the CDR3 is TGTGCCACCAGCGCGGGAGGTCTGGGCGAGCAGTACTTC.

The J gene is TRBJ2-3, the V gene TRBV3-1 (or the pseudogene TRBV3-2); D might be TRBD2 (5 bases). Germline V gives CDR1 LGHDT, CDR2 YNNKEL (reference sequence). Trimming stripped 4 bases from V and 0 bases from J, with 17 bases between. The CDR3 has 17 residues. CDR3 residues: CASSRRGYPDSTDTQYF. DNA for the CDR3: TGTGCCAGCAGCCGCCGCGGGTATCCAGATAGCACAGATACGCAGTATTTT.

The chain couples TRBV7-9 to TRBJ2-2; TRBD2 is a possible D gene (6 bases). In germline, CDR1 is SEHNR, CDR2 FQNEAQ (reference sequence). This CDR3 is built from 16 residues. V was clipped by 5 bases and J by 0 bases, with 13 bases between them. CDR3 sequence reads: CASSRSGTANTGELFF. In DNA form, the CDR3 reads TGTGCCAGCAGCCGTTCGGGGACTGCGAACACCGGGGAGCTGTTTTTT.

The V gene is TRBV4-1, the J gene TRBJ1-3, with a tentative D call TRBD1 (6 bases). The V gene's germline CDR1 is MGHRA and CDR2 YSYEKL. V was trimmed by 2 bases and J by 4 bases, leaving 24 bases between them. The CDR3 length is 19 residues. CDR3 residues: CASSQRLTAGTNKGNTIYF. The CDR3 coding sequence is TGCGCCAGCAGCCAAAGACTCACGGCCGGGACAAATAAGGGAAACACCATATATTTT.

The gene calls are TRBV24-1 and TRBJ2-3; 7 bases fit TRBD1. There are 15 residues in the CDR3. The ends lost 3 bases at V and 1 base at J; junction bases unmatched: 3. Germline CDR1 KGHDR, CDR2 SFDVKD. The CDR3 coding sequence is TGTGCCACCAGTGATATCGGACAGGGCACAGATACGCAGTATTTT. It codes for CATSDIGQGTDTQYF.

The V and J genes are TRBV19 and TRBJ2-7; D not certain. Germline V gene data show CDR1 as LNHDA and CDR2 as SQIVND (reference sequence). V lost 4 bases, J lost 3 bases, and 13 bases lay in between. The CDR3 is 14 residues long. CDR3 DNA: TGTGCCAGTAGTACCTTCGGCGGTGGCTACGAGCAGTACTTC. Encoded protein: CASSTFGGGYEQYF.

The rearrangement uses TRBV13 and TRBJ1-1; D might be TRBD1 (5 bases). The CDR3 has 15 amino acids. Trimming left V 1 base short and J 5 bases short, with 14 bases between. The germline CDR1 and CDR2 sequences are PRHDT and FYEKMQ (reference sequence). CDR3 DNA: TGTGCCAGCAGCTTAGAGCCGGGGGTAGGGACTGAAGCTTTCTTT. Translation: CASSLEPGVGTEAFF.

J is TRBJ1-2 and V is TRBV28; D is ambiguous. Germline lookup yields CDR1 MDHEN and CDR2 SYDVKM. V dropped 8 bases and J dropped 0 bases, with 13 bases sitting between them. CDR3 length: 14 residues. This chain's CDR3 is CASGYSGANYGYTF. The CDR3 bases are TGTGCCAGCGGGTACAGCGGTGCTAACTATGGCTACACCTTC.

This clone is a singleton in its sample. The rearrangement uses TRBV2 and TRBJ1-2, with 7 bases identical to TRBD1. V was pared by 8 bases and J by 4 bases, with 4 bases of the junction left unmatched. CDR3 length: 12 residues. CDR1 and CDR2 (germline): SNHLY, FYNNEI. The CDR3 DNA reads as TGTGCCAGCCAGGACAGGACCTATGGCTACACCTTC. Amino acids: CASQDRTYGYTF.

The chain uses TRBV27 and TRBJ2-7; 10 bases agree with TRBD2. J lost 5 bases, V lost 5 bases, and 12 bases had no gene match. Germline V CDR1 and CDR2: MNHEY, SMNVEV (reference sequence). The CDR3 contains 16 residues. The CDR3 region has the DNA TGTGCCAGCAGTCCCTGGGCTAGCGGGAGTCGAGACGAGCAGTACTTC. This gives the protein CASSPWASGSRDEQYF.

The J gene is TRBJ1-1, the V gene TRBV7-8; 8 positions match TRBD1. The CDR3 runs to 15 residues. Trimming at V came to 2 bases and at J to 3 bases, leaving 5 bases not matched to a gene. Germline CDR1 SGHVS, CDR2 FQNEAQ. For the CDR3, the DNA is TGTGCCAGCAGCTTACCTACAGGGGGGTACACTGAAGCTTTCTTT. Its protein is CASSLPTGGYTEAFF.

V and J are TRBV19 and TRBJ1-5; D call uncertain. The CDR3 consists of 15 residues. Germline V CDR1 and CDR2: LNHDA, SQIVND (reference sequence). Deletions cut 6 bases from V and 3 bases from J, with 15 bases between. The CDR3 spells CASRKDPGINQPQHF. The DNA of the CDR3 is TGTGCCAGTAGAAAAGACCCGGGGATCAATCAGCCCCAGCATTTT.

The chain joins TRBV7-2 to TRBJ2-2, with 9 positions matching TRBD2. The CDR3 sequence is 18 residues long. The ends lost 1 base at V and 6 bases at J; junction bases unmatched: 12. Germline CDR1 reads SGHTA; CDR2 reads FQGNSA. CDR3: CASSLGFAGGPAPGELFF. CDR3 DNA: TGTGCCAGCAGCTTAGGCTTCGCGGGGGGGCCAGCGCCCGGGGAGCTGTTTTTT.

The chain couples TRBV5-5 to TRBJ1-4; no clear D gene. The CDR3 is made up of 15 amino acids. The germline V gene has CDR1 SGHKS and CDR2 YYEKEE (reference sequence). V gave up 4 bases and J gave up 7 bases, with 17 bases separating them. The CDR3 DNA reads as TGTGCCAGCAGCCCGAGGGCCCCGGGAGGTGAAAAACTGTTTTTT. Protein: CASSPRAPGGEKLFF.

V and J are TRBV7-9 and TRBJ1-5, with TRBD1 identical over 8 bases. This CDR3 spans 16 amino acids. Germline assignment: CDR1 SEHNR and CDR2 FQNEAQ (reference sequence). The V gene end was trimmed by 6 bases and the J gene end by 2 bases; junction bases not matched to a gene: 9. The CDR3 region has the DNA TGTGCCAGCAGTCGGACAGGGATTGAGGGCAATCAGCCCCAGCATTTT. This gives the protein CASSRTGIEGNQPQHF.

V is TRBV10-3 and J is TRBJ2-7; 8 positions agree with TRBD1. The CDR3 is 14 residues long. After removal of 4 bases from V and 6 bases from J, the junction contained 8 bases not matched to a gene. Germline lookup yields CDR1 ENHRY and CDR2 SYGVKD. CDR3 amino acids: CAISVGQGAGEQYF. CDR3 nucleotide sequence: TGTGCCATCAGTGTGGGGCAGGGGGCGGGCGAGCAGTACTTC.

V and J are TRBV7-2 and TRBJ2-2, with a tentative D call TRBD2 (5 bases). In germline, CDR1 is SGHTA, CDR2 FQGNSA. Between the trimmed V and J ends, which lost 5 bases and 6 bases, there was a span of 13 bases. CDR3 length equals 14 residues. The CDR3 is CASSRRSGSGELFF. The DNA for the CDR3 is TGTGCCAGCAGCCGTAGGTCGGGGTCCGGGGAGCTGTTTTTT.

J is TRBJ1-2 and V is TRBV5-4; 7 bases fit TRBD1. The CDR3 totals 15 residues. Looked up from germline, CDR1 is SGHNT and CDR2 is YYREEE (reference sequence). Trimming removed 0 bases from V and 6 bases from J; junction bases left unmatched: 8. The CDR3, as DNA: TGTGCCAGCAGCTTGGAGACAGGGTGGAAGAATGGCTACACCTTC. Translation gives CASSLETGWKNGYTF.

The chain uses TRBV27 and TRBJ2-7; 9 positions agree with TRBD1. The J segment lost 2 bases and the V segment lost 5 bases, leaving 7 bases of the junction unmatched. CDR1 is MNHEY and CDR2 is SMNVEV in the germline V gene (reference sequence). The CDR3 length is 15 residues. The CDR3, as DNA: TGTGCCAGCAGTAGGGACAGGGCGGGTCCCTACGAGCAGTACTTC. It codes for CASSRDRAGPYEQYF.

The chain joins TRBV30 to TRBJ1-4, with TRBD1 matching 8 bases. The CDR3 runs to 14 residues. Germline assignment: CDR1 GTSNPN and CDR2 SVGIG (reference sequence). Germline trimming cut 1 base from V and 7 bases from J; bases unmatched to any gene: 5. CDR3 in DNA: TGTGCCTGGAGTGACGGGACAGGCGTTGAAAAACTGTTTTTT. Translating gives CAWSDGTGVEKLFF.

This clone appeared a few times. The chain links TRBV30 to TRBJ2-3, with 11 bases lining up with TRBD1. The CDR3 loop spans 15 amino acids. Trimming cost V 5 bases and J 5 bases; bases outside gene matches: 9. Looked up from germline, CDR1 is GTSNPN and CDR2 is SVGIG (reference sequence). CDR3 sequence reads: CAWSPGQGDQDTQYF. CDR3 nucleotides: TGTGCCTGGTCTCCGGGACAGGGGGATCAAGATACGCAGTATTTT.

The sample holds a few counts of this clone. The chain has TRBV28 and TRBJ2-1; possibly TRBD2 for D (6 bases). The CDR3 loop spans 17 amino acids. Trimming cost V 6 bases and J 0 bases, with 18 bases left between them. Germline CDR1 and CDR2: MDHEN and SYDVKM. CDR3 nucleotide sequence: TGTGCCAGCAGGCTGGCCCCGCGGGGAGGCTCCTACAATGAGCAGTTCTTC. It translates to CASRLAPRGGSYNEQFF.

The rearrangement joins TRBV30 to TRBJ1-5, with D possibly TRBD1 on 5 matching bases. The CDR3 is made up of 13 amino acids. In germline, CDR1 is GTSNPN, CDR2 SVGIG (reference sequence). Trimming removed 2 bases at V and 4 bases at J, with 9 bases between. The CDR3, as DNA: TGTGCCTGGAGTCTTCGGGGGAATCAGCCCCAGCATTTT. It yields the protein CAWSLRGNQPQHF. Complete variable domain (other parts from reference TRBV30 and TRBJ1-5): SQTIHQWPATLVQPVGSPLSLECTVEGTSNPNLYWYRQAAGRGLQLLFYSVGIGQISSEVPQNLSASRPQDRQFILSSKKLLLSDSGFYLCAWSLRGNQPQHFGDGTRLSIL.

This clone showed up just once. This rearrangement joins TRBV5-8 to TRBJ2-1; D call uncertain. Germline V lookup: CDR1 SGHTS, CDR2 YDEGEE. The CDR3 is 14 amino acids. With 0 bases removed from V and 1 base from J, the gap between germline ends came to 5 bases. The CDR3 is CASSLGASYNEQFF. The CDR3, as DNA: TGTGCCAGCAGCTTGGGGGCGTCCTACAATGAGCAGTTCTTC.

CDR3 in amino acids: CASSKGQGAENEKLFF. In DNA form, the CDR3 reads TGTGCCAGTAGTAAGGGACAGGGGGCCGAAAATGAAAAACTGTTTTTT. The V gene is TRBV19, the J gene TRBJ1-4; 12 bases are shared with TRBD1. Germline V gene lookup returns CDR1 LNHDA and CDR2 SQIVND (reference sequence). J was trimmed by 5 bases and V by 4 bases; bases with no gene match: 5. This CDR3 is built from 16 residues.

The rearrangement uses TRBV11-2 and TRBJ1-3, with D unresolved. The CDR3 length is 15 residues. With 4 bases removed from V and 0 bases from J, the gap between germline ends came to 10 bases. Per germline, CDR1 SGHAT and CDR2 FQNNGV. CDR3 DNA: TGTGCCAGCAGCTCCAGCGGATTCTCTGGAAACACCATATATTTT. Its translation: CASSSSGFSGNTIYF.

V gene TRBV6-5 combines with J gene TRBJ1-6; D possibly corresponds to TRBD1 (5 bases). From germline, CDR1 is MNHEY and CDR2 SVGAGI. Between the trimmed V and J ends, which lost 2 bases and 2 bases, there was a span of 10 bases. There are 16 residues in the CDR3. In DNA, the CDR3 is TGTGCCAGCAGTTACGGGAGGGGCGCCTATAATTCACCCCTCCACTTT. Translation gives CASSYGRGAYNSPLHF.

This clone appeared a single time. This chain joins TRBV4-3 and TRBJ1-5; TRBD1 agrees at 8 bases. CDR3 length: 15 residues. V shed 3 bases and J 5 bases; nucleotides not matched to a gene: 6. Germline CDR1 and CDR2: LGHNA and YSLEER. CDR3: CASSHRTGNDQPQHF. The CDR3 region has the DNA TGCGCCAGCAGCCACCGGACAGGGAACGATCAGCCCCAGCATTTT.

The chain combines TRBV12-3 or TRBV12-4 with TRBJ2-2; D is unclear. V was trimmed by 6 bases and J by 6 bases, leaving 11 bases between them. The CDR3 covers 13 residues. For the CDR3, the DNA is TGTGCCAGCAGCGAGCTTGGGCCCGGGGAGCTGTTTTTT. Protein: CASSELGPGELFF.

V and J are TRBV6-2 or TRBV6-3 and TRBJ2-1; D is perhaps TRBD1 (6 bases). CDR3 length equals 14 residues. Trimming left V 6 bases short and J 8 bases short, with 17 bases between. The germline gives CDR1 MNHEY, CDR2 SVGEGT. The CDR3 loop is CASSIRGLGDEQFF. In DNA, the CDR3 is TGTGCCAGCAGCATCAGGGGCCTGGGGGATGAGCAGTTCTTC.